This TCR beta chain emerged from a study of blood T cell repertoires in COVID-19. Study background: Sites in the United States, Italy and Spain provided acute and convalescent COVID-19 samples. The analysed material was cDNA or gDNA that came from T cells, B-cell-depleted T cells, or PBMCs.

Germline V gene lookup returns CDR1 SGHRS and CDR2 YFSETQ. CDR3 size: 14 residues. Between the trimmed V and J ends, which lost 0 bases and 7 bases, there was a span of 13 bases. As originally analysed: The assay estimated nucleated cells by amplifying reference gene primers. Generated by immunoSEQ multiplex PCR, the TCRdb table keeps only in-frame clones and is missing some. From that table come the V and J calls and clone size; the DNA was used to work out D and trimming. The sample contains 80,000 to 95,000 clones, just over 85% of which appear only once. The chain uses TRBV5-1 and TRBJ1-1; tentatively, D is TRBD1 (6 bases). Specimen: peripheral blood. The sequence derives from a man between 50 and 59 years old with active or convalescent COVID-19. CDR3 amino acids: CASSLATGGVEAFF. CDR3 nucleotides: TGCGCCAGCAGCTTGGCCACGGGGGGCGTTGAAGCTTTCTTT. The complete variable domain, with remaining parts taken from reference TRBV5-1 and TRBJ1-1, reads KAGVTQTPRYLIKTRGQQVTLSCSPISGHRSVSWYQQTPGQGLQFLFEYFSETQRNKGNFPGRFSGRQFSNSRSEMNVSTLELGDSALYLCASSLATGGVEAFFGQGTRLTVV.